The 7 T cell receptor beta chains below come from one sample, sequenced in a study of blood T cells in healthy people across ages. Combining a sample-barcoded 5' primer with a J-beta primer mix, a second PCR ran for 7 to 11 cycles. TCRdb fed the 5' RACE reads into MiXCR, producing one record per CDR3 protein. The sample shows over a million distinct CDR3 sequences, roughly 43% of them seen only once. Sequences were obtained from blood. The receptors come from a woman younger than 30 in good health.

The V and J genes are TRBV27 and TRBJ2-3; 7 bases are a match to TRBD2. CDR1 and CDR2 from the germline V gene are MNHEY and SMNVEV (reference sequence). V was clipped by 1 base and J by 2 bases; unmatched bases: 9. The CDR3 is 17 amino acids. CDR3 nucleotides: TGTGCCAGCAGTTTATGGGGTGCGGGAGATTCCACAGATACGCAGTATTTT. This encodes CASSLWGAGDSTDTQYF.

This chain connects TRBV29-1 to TRBJ1-1; D might be TRBD1 (5 bases). Germline V CDR1 and CDR2: SQVTM, ANQGSEA. V was cut by 3 bases and J by 6 bases, with 14 bases left in between. This CDR3 is built from 13 residues. The CDR3 is CSVDSGTYAEAFF. The CDR3 bases are TGCAGCGTTGATTCGGGGACGTACGCTGAAGCTTTCTTT.

V is TRBV7-2 and J is TRBJ2-7, with D uncertain. TRBJ2-4 matches the DNA end more closely, so the J call is doubtful. This CDR3 is built from 14 residues. CDR1 is SGHTA and CDR2 is FQGNSA in the germline V gene. DNA of the CDR3: TGTGCCAGCAGCCCCGACGGGCGGTGGAACATTCAGTACTTC. Encoded protein: CASSPDGRWNIQYF.

The CDR3 DNA sequence: TGTGCCAGTACCTCTGGACAGGGGATTCTAGAGACCCAGTACTTC. Amino acids: CASTSGQGILETQYF. The chain joins TRBV6-1 to TRBJ2-7; 9 positions agree with TRBD1. Matching the DNA end better, TRBJ2-5 makes the J call doubtful. The V gene's germline CDR1 is MNHNS and CDR2 SASEGT. There are 15 residues in the CDR3.

The table lists this clonotype with a few counts. The chain employs TRBV18 and TRBJ1-1, with a weak D call TRBD1 (6 bases). V was shortened by 2 bases and J by 5 bases, with 12 bases between the two germline ends. CDR3 length equals 14 residues. In germline, CDR1 is KGHSH, CDR2 LQKENI. The CDR3 DNA reads TGTGCCAGCTCACCAAGGACAGTTTTAACTGAAGCTTTCTTT. It codes for CASSPRTVLTEAFF.

In DNA, the CDR3 is TGTGCCAGCAGTTTAGGCGGGGGCGCGAACACCGGGGAGCTGTTTTTT. It is translated as CASSLGGGANTGELFF. V gene TRBV12-3 or TRBV12-4 combines with J gene TRBJ2-2; perhaps TRBD2 as D (7 bases). With 1 base removed from V and 0 bases from J, the gap between germline ends came to 9 bases. CDR3 length: 16 amino acids.

Only one count was recorded for this clonotype. This sequence joins TRBV5-6 and TRBJ2-4, with D hard to call. With the DNA end fitting TRBJ2-7 better, the J assignment may be wrong. Germline V lookup: CDR1 SGHDT, CDR2 YYEEEE. The CDR3 sequence is 16 residues long. The chain's CDR3 is CASSPLLGSSHYEQYF. CDR3 DNA: TGTGCCAGCAGCCCGCTCCTGGGATCGTCCCACTACGAGCAGTACTTC.